Below, one TCR beta chain is given with its context. What this receptor recognizes is not known. Per-nucleotide qualities are absent, and no much larger clonotype sits a single base away. Using the deep immunoSEQ assay, TCR CDR3 regions were amplified from genomic DNA by multiplex PCR. Extracted genomic DNA from each cell subset was distributed evenly across all wells of several immunoSEQ 96-well plates, and each plate was treated as a replicate. For sorted subsets, each replicate PCR was loaded with about 200 ng genomic DNA, equivalent to approximately 33,000 T cell genomes. Purified libraries were quantified with a Qubit 3.0 fluorometer, sized on a Bioanalyzer 2100, and re-quantified with the KAPA Library Quantification kit. A separate single-read 150-cycle Illumina NextSeq 550 flow cell was used to sequence each immunoSEQ 96-well plate. Processing in the source paper ran as follows. The immunoSEQ output contained only junctional sequences without quality scores, so filtering could not match that applied to full-length reads. To assign V/J genes and CDR3, sequences were annotated against IMGT germline references using PyIR, a Python wrapper for IgBLAST v1.9. Reads with weak V/J assignments (E-value above 1e-6), missing CDR3, stop codons, out-of-frame junctions, or ambiguous translated residues were removed. V3J clonotypes were defined as sequences sharing an identical inferred V gene, J gene, and CDR3 amino acid sequence. The percentage overlap between two repertoires was calculated by dividing the number of shared unique clonotypes by the size of the smaller repertoire. Repertoire richness was assessed with RTK rarefaction, the Chao1 estimator, and Recon v2.1 estimates of unobserved clonotypes. Generation probabilities were computed with OLGA for all TCRbeta clonotypes obtained by the gDNA method from several donors. The immuneACCESS repertoire file appears here via TCRdb, limited to in-frame rearrangements. These files lack a portion of the clones; in checked studies, under half of the deficit traces to unresolved V genes, and the cause of the others is not known. D and trimming come from the DNA, and the V and J calls and clone size come from that table. Within this sample are millions of clones, with just over 90% of them counted one time only. Over 0.12% of the sample belongs to the ten largest clones.

Trimming takes 4 bases from V and 10 bases from J, and the germline ends sit 14 bases apart. Counted from cysteine to phenylalanine, this CDR3 has 13 amino acids. Only CDR3 DNA is held: 39 bases, read in frame from base 1. In the germline V gene, CDR1 corresponds to SGHDN and CDR2 to FVKESK. The data were obtained in a study of shared clonotypes between healthy human individuals (TCRdb year 2020). For the wider study: The cohort comprised a couple of women and a few men aged 18 to 49 years. Different laboratories and diverse techniques were used to prepare libraries and sequence TCR repertoires, to increase sequencing depth and limit assay-specific biases. Each donor's leukapheresis produced roughly between about 0.8 and 10 billion PBMCs. Blood TCR repertoires of five healthy adults were deeply sequenced to estimate repertoire size and the extent of clonotype sharing between individuals. For each donor, three plates each were used for CD4 naive and CD4 memory, two plates were used for CD8 naive, and one plate was used for CD8 memory. Overall study outcomes, separate from this receptor: The small number of donors limited the genetic and exposure-history diversity represented. Naive subsets generally had larger estimated clonotype richness than memory subsets. Pairwise subsampling led to the expectation that sequencing depth would affect the degree of clonotype sharing among donors. Higher generation probabilities were observed for clonotypes shared by all four sorted-subset donors than for non-shared clonotypes. When a few donors were compared, the shared fraction of clonotypes was around 5.1% for naive CD4, over 3% for naive CD8, 2% to 2.5% for memory CD4, and roughly 0.43% for memory CD8. Even with the large sequencing depth, rarefaction of the sorted-subset datasets indicated that sequencing was incomplete. Sampling was restricted to blood, and TCR repertoires in tissues likely differ from the TCR repertoires found in blood.

The donors were healthy, HIV-negative adults who had no recently reported acute infections or vaccinations. Every donor was a Caucasian adult living in Nashville, Tennessee, USA. CD4+ T cells were enriched by magnetic negative selection, after which naive cells were positively selected on CD45RA and the negative fraction was taken as the memory subset. Blood was collected by leukapheresis, and PBMCs were isolated by Ficoll-Histopaque density gradient centrifugation and then cryopreserved in liquid nitrogen vapor phase. Purity and quantity of every magnetically sorted T cell population were checked by analytical flow cytometry. Each sorted fraction had its genomic DNA isolated and then quantified by UV absorbance on a Nanodrop 2000c.

Material: naive CD4+ T cells sorted from blood. According to the study, the label for this sample's cell subset or site signals: CD45RA+ positively selected. The chain joins TRBV14 to TRBJ2-1; the D call could be TRBD1 or TRBD2, with each sharing 5 bases. This TCR was recovered from a man aged 18 to 35 in good health. The CDR3 protein: CASSLGTPGEQFF. The DNA sequence reads TGTGCCAGCAGCCTCGGGACCCCAGGGGAGCAGTTCTTC.